The 15 T cell receptor beta chains reported below all come from one sample, sequenced in a study of blood T cell repertoires in COVID-19. Some clones are missing from TCRdb's copy, which holds only in-frame ones; the method was immunoSEQ multiplex PCR. The top ten clones hold approximately 8% of a sample with 9,000 to 9,500 clones, around 85% of them seen once. The specimen sequenced was peripheral blood. The receptors here all came from a human donor in a cohort sampled during active COVID-19.

The chain combines TRBV13 with TRBJ2-7, with D perhaps matching TRBD1 (6 bases). Trimming removed 7 bases from V and 0 bases from J, with 13 bases in between. In germline, CDR1 is PRHDT, CDR2 FYEKMQ (reference sequence). This CDR3 is built from 14 residues. This CDR3 reads CASTTGRNSYEQYF. In DNA form, the CDR3 reads TGTGCCAGCACCACAGGGCGCAACTCCTACGAGCAGTACTTC. Filled out from reference TRBV13 and TRBJ2-7, the complete variable domain reads AAGVIQSPRHLIKEKRETATLKCYPIPRHDTVYWYQQGPGQDPQFLISFYEKMQSDKGSIPDRFSAQQFSDYHSELNMSSLELGDSALYFCASTTGRNSYEQYFGPGTRLTVT.

The J gene is TRBJ1-5, the V gene TRBV19; D gene uncertain. Germline CDR1 and CDR2: LNHDA and SQIVND (reference sequence). This CDR3 has 13 residues. Trimming left V 2 bases short and J 4 bases short, with 6 bases between. This chain's CDR3 is CASSIPANQPQHF. The CDR3 DNA reads as TGTGCCAGTAGTATACCTGCGAATCAGCCCCAGCATTTT.

J is TRBJ2-2 and V is TRBV27, with 9 nucleotides matching TRBD2. Trimming at V came to 4 bases and at J to 4 bases, leaving 4 bases not matched to a gene. The germline V gene has CDR1 MNHEY and CDR2 SMNVEV (reference sequence). This CDR3 comprises 15 residues. The CDR3 is CASSSLTSGTGELFF. CDR3 sequence (DNA): TGTGCCAGCAGTTCCCTGACTAGCGGCACCGGGGAGCTGTTTTTT.

The chain links TRBV7-2 to TRBJ1-3; possibly TRBD1 for D (6 bases). The germline V and J ends were trimmed by 2 bases and 2 bases, with 10 bases remaining between them. The CDR3 sequence is 15 residues long. Per germline, CDR1 SGHTA and CDR2 FQGNSA. CDR3 residues: CASSLSSGAGNTIYF. As DNA, the CDR3 is TGTGCCAGCAGCTTATCTTCAGGGGCTGGAAACACCATATATTTT.

The chain joins TRBV5-6 to TRBJ1-4, with 12 bases that match TRBD1. This CDR3 comprises 16 residues. Germline V gene lookup returns CDR1 SGHDT and CDR2 YYEEEE. The trim removed 4 bases at V and 4 bases at J, leaving 5 bases unmatched. CDR3 region: CASSRDRGPGNEKLFF. The CDR3 bases are TGTGCCAGCAGCAGGGACAGGGGGCCTGGTAATGAAAAACTGTTTTTT.

This clone was seen just once. V gene TRBV19 combines with J gene TRBJ2-7; D perhaps matches TRBD1 (6 bases). The length of the CDR3 is 13 residues. The V end lost 9 bases, the J end lost 3 bases, and 15 bases lay between the germline ends. Germline V gene data show CDR1 as LNHDA and CDR2 as SQIVND (reference sequence). The CDR3 here is CASGVGTIYEQYF. The CDR3 DNA follows: TGTGCCAGCGGCGTTGGGACAATCTACGAGCAGTACTTC.

The chain employs TRBV5-1 and TRBJ1-3, with 7 bases aligning to TRBD1. V shed 4 bases, J shed 0 bases, and the junction held 4 bases outside the gene matches. This CDR3 comprises 15 residues. Germline V gives CDR1 SGHRS, CDR2 YFSETQ. CDR3 loop: CASSGTGVSGNTIYF. Here the CDR3 DNA reads TGCGCCAGCAGCGGAACAGGGGTCTCTGGAAACACCATATATTTT.

J is TRBJ2-7 and V is TRBV15; D is perhaps TRBD2 (6 bases). Germline V gene lookup returns CDR1 LNHNV and CDR2 YYDKDF (reference sequence). The CDR3 is 14 amino acids. Trimming removed 10 bases from V and 3 bases from J, with 19 bases in between. The CDR3: CAIGRGGKDYEQYF. DNA of the CDR3: TGTGCCATCGGGCGGGGCGGGAAGGACTACGAGCAGTACTTC.

This chain joins TRBV7-2 and TRBJ2-3, with TRBD1 identical over 9 bases. CDR1 and CDR2 from the germline V gene are SGHTA and FQGNSA. V shed 5 bases and J 12 bases; nucleotides not matched to a gene: 18. This CDR3 region has 16 residues. This chain's CDR3 is CASSLLSGTGKIPQYF. DNA for the CDR3: TGTGCCAGCAGCCTCCTGTCCGGGACAGGGAAAATCCCCCAGTATTTT.

This rearrangement joins TRBV10-3 to TRBJ1-2; a possible D gene is TRBD1 (5 bases). Germline loops: CDR1 ENHRY, CDR2 SYGVKD. The CDR3 consists of 13 residues. With 2 bases removed from V and 3 bases from J, the gap between germline ends came to 7 bases. The DNA for the CDR3 is TGTGCCATCAGTGAGACAGGTGACTATGGCTACACCTTC. Protein: CAISETGDYGYTF.

This clone has a single count. The V and J genes are TRBV28 and TRBJ2-7, with TRBD1 matching over 8 bases. This CDR3 has 14 amino acids. Germline CDR1 and CDR2: MDHEN and SYDVKM. Germline trimming cut 1 base from V and 7 bases from J; bases unmatched to any gene: 6. The DNA of the CDR3 is TGTGCCAGCAGTTTATATGGCTGGACAGGGGAGCAGTACTTC. This encodes CASSLYGWTGEQYF.

The V call is TRBV6-5, the J call TRBJ2-4, with TRBD2 as a possible D gene (5 bases). Germline loops: CDR1 MNHEY, CDR2 SVGAGI. The CDR3 sequence is 13 residues long. V was shortened by 6 bases and J by 6 bases, with 12 bases between the two germline ends. The CDR3 sequence is CASSNAGGNIQYF. The DNA for the CDR3 is TGTGCCAGCAGCAACGCGGGCGGAAACATTCAGTACTTC.

In this sample, this clone is medium-sized. This chain joins TRBV5-6 and TRBJ2-7, with D perhaps TRBD1 (6 bases). CDR1 is SGHDT, CDR2 YYEEEE, per germline. V lost 6 bases, J lost 0 bases, and 19 bases lay in between. The CDR3 sequence is 16 residues long. CDR3 sequence (DNA): TGTGCCAGCATGAAACTAACCGGGACACTCTCCTACGAGCAGTACTTC. Residues: CASMKLTGTLSYEQYF.

V and J are TRBV5-4 and TRBJ2-1; a possible D gene is TRBD2 (5 bases). CDR1 SGHNT and CDR2 YYREEE come from the germline V gene (reference sequence). There are 12 residues in the CDR3. V lost 4 bases, J lost 6 bases, and 8 bases lay in between. The CDR3 region is CASSRGFNEQFF. The CDR3 DNA sequence: TGTGCCAGCAGCCGCGGGTTCAATGAGCAGTTCTTC.

The chain couples TRBV9 to TRBJ2-3; D gene uncertain. Trimming took 4 bases from V and 0 from J, leaving 12 bases between them. Germline loops: CDR1 SGDLS, CDR2 YYNGEE. CDR3 size: 15 residues. The DNA of the CDR3 is TGTGCCAGCAGCCCCCAGGAATCTAGCACAGATACGCAGTATTTT. Amino acids: CASSPQESSTDTQYF.